This T cell receptor beta chain was identified in a study of cytomegalovirus exposure and HLA in healthy donors. The PCR contained 60 Vbeta and 13 Jbeta primers. Repertoires were generated with immunoSEQ multiplex PCR, while TCRdb's copy carries only in-frame clones and drops some. The profile shows approximately 110,000 clones, roughly three quarters of them singletons. The CDR3 totals 15 residues. Germline loops: CDR1 SNHLY, CDR2 FYNNEI. V lost 6 bases, J lost 3 bases, and 14 bases lay in between. The chain employs TRBV2 and TRBJ1-4, with D tentatively TRBD1 (6 bases). Sequencing was performed on PBMCs. The receptor was derived from a woman aged 25 to 39 in good health and CMV-seronegative. The CDR3 DNA reads as TGTGCCAGCAGAGTACAGGGTACGGCTAATGAAAAACTGTTTTTT. Translating gives CASRVQGTANEKLFF. Full variable domain (missing parts from reference TRBV2 and TRBJ1-4): EPEVTQTPSHQVTQMGQEVILRCVPISNHLYFYWYRQILGQKVEFLVSFYNNEISEKSEIFDDQFSVERPDGSNFTLKIRSTKLEDSAMYFCASRVQGTANEKLFFGSGTQLSVL.